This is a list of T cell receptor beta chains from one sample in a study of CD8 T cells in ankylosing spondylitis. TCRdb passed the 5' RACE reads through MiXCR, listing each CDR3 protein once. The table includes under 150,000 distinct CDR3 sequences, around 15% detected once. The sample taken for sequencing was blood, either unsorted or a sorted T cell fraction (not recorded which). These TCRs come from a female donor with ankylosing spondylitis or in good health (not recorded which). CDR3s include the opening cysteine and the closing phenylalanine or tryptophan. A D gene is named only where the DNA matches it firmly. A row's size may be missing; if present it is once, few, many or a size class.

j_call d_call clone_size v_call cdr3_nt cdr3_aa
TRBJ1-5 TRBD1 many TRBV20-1 TGCAGTGCTGGACCACAGGGGGGATTCGGCCAGCCCCAGCATTTT CSAGPQGGFGQPQHF
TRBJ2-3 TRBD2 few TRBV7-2 TGTGCCAGCAGCTTGGGGCTAGCGGCAGATACGCAGTATTTT CASSLGLAADTQYF
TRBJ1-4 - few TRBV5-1 TGCGCCAGCAGCTTGGCCCCGGGGCGAAATGAAAAACTGTTTTTT CASSLAPGRNEKLFF
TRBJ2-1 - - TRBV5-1 TGCGCCAGCAGCCTAGGACCATTCTCCTACAATGAGCAGTTCTTC CASSLGPFSYNEQFF
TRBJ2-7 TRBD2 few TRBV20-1 TGCAGTGCTGCCCCCCCGCGGGAGCCCTACGAGCAGTACTTC CSAAPPREPYEQYF
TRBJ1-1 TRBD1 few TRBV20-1 TGCAGAATCGAACCGGGACAGATGAACACTGAAGCTTTCTTT CRIEPGQMNTEAFF
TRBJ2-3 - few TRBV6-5 TGTGCCAGCAGTTACGGGCTGAACACAGATACGCAGTATTTT CASSYGLNTDTQYF
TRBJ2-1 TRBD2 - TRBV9 TGTGCCAGCGGGCGGGGGGGCGTTGATGAGCAGTTCTTC CASGRGGVDEQFF
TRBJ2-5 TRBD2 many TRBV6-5 TGTGCCAGCAGTTACGGTCCTCCAGCGGGAACCGAGACCCAGTACTTC CASSYGPPAGTETQYF
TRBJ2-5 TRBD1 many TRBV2 TGTGCCAGCAGTCCGGACAGGGGAGGGACCCAGTACTTC CASSPDRGGTQYF
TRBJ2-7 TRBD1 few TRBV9 TGTGCCAGCAGCGTAGGTTGGGGACAGGACAACTACGAGCAGTACTTC CASSVGWGQDNYEQYF
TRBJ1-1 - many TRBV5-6 TGTGCCAGCAGCTTGGAACGGGCGCTAGGGGTTGTCACTGAAGCTTTCTTT CASSLERALGVVTEAFF
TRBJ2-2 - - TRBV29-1 TGCAGCGGGCTCCCGTCGGACGGGGAGCTGTTTTTT CSGLPSDGELFF
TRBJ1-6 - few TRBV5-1 TGCGCCAGCAGCTTGGAGGGGAGTGGCGGATCACCCCTCCACTTT CASSLEGSGGSPLHF
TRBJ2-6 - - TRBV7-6 TGTGCCAGCAGCCACCGGAGGGACCAAAACGTCCTGACTTTC CASSHRRDQNVLTF
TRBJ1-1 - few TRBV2 TGTGCCAGTGTGGACAGAGGGAGAGAAGCTTTCTTT CASVDRGREAFF
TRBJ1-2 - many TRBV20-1 TGCAGTGCTAGCTGGGGGACCTATGGCTACACCTTC CSASWGTYGYTF
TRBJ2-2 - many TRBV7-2 TGTGCCAGCAGCTCAGACTTCGTGAACACCGGGGAGCTGTTTTTT CASSSDFVNTGELFF
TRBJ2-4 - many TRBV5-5 TGTGCCAGCAGCTTGGGGCCCCCCGAGAACATTCAGTACTTC CASSLGPPENIQYF
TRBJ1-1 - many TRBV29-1 TGCAGCGTTCGGAGGGGACGCACTGGGGACACTGAAGCTTTCTTT CSVRRGRTGDTEAFF
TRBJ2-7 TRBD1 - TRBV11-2 TGTGCCAGCAGCTCCGTACAGGGGTCGCAACTCTCCTACGAGCAGTACTTC CASSSVQGSQLSYEQYF
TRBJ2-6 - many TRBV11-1 TGTGCCAGCAGCACCGGCGGCTCTGGGGCCAACGTCCTGACTTTC CASSTGGSGANVLTF
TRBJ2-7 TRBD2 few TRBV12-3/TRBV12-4 TGTGCCAGCAGGCTCGGGGGGGGCTCCTACGAGCAGTACTTC CASRLGGGSYEQYF
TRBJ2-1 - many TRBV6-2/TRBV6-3 TGTGCCAGCAGTTACTCGAGGAATGAGCAGTTCTTC CASSYSRNEQFF
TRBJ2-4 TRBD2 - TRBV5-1 TGCGCCAGCAGCTGGGGGGCTAGCGGGAGTTCTAAGTACTTC CASSWGASGSSKYF
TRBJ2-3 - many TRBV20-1 TGCAGTGCTAAAGAGCGGCAACTAAGCACGGATACGCAGTATTTT CSAKERQLSTDTQYF
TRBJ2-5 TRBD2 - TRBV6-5 TGTGCCAGCAGTTACGCCGGGACTAGCGGGCAAGAGACCCAGTACTTC CASSYAGTSGQETQYF
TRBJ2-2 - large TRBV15 TGTGCCACCAGCAGAGTAGGGGGTCAGAAGGCCGGGGAGCTGTTTTTT CATSRVGGQKAGELFF
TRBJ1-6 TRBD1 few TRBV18 TGTGCCAGCTCGCGACAGGGAAATAATTCACCCCTCCACTTT CASSRQGNNSPLHF
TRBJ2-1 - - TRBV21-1 TGTGTCAGCAGCAAAACAGGCCTAACCTACTCGAGAATCTACAATGAGCAGTTCTTC CVSSKTGLTYSRIYNEQFF
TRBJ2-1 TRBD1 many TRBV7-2 TGTGCCAGCACGAAAAGACAGGGCGTCTACAATGAGCAGTTCTTC CASTKRQGVYNEQFF
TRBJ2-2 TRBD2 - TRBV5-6 TGTGCCAGCAGAGTAGCGGGAAGCACCGGGGAGCTGTTTTTT CASRVAGSTGELFF
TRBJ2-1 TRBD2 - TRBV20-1 TGCAGTGCTAGGGCTAGCGGGGACTCCTACAATGAGCAGTTCTTC CSARASGDSYNEQFF
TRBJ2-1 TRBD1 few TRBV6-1 TGTGCCAGCAGTGTCCGGGACAGGGGGCCGAATGAGCAGTTCTTC CASSVRDRGPNEQFF